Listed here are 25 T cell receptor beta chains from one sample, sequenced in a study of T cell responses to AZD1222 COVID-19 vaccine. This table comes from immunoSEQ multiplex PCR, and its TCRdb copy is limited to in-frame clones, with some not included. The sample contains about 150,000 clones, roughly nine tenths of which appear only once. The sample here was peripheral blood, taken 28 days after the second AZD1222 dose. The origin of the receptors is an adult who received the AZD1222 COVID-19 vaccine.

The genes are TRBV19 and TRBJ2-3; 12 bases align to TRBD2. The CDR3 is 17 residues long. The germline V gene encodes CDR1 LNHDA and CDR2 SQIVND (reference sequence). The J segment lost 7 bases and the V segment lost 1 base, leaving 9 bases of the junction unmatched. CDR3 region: CASSIGSSGRAENTQYF. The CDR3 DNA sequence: TGTGCCAGTAGTATAGGGTCTAGCGGGAGGGCCGAAAATACGCAGTATTTT.

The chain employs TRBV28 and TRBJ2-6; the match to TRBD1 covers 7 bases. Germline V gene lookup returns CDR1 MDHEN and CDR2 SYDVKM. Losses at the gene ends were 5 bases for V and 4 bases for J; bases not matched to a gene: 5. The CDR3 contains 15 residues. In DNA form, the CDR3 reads TGTGCCAGCAGTCGGGACAGCGCAGGGGCCAACGTCCTGACTTTC. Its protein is CASSRDSAGANVLTF.

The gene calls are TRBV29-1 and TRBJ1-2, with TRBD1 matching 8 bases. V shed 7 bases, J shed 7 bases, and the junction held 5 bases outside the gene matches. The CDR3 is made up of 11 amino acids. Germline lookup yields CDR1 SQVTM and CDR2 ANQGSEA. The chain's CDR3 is CSDTGGVGYTF. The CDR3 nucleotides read TGCAGCGACACAGGGGGGGTTGGCTACACCTTC.

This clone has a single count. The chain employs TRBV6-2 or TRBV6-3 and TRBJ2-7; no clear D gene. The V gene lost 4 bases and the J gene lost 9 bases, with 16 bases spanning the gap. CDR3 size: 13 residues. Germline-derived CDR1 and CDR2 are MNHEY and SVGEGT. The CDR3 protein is CASSSTTSTVQYF. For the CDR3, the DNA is TGTGCCAGCAGTTCAACGACCTCTACGGTGCAGTACTTC.

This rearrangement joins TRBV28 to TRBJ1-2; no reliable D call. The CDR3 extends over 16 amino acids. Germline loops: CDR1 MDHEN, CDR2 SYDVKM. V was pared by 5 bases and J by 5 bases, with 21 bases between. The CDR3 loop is CASSPGYASADYGYTF. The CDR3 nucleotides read TGTGCCAGCAGTCCCGGGTATGCTTCGGCTGATTATGGCTACACCTTC.

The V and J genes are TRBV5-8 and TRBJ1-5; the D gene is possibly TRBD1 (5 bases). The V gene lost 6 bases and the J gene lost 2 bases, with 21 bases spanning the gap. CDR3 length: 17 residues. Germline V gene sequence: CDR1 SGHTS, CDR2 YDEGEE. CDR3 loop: CASNGGFQYGGNQPQHF. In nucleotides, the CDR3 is TGTGCCAGCAACGGGGGATTTCAGTACGGGGGCAATCAGCCCCAGCATTTT.

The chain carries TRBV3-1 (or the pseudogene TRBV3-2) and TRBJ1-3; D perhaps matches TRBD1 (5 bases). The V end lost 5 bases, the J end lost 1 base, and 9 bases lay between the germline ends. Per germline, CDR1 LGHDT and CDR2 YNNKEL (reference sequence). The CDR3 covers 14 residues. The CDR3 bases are TGTGCCAGCAGCGAGACAGCGTCTGGAAACACCATATATTTT. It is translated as CASSETASGNTIYF.

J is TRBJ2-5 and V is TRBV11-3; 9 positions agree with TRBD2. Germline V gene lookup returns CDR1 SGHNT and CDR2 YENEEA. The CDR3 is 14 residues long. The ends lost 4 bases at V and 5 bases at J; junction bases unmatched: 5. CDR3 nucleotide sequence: TGTGCCAGCAGCTCCGGGACTAGCCGGGAGACCCAGTACTTC. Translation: CASSSGTSRETQYF. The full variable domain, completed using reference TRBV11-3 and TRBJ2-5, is EAGVVQSPRYKIIEKKQPVAFWCNPISGHNTLYWYLQNLGQGPELLIRYENEEAVDDSQLPKDRFSAERLKGVDSTLKIQPAELGDSAVYLCASSSGTSRETQYFGPGTRLLVL.

DNA for the CDR3: TGTGCCAGCAGCCAGGGTTGGGGGACTGAAGCTTTCTTT. Translating it yields CASSQGWGTEAFF. This chain uses TRBV6-5 with TRBJ1-1; tentative D call: TRBD1 (5 bases). Germline CDR1 is MNHEY and CDR2 is SVGAGI. This CDR3 contains 13 residues. V shed 6 bases and J shed 5 bases, with 13 bases lying between them.

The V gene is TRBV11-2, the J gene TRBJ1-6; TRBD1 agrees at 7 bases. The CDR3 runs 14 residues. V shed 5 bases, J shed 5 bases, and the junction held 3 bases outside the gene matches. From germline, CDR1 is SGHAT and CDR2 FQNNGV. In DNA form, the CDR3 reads TGTGCCAGCAGCGGGACAGATAATAATTCACCCCTCCACTTT. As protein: CASSGTDNNSPLHF.

CDR3 protein: CASKGRGNQPQHF. The CDR3 coding sequence is TGTGCCAGTAAGGGTAGGGGGAACCAGCCCCAGCATTTT. The J gene is TRBJ1-5, the V gene TRBV19, with D possibly being TRBD1 (6 bases). Germline V CDR1 and CDR2: LNHDA, SQIVND (reference sequence). The CDR3 runs 13 residues. Trimming took 7 bases from V and 7 from J, leaving 14 bases between them.

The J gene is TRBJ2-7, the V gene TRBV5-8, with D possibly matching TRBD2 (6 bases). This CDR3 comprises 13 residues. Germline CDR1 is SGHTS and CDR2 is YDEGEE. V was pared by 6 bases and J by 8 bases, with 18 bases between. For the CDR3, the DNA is TGTGCCAGCACCCCGGGAGAAGGAGCTAAGCAGTACTTC. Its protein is CASTPGEGAKQYF.

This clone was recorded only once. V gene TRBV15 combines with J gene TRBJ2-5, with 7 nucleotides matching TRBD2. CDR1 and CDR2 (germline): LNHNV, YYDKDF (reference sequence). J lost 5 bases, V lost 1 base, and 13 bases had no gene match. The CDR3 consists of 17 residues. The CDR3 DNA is TGTGCCACCAGCAGAGTACGGGGCTGGACCGGGAGGGAGACCCAGTACTTC. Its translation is CATSRVRGWTGRETQYF.

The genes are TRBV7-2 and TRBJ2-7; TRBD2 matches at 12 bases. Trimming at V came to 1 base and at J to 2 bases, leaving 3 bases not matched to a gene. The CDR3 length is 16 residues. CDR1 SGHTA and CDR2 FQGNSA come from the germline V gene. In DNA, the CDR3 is TGTGCCAGCAGCTTAGGACTAGCGGGAGAGGCCTACGAGCAGTACTTC. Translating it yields CASSLGLAGEAYEQYF. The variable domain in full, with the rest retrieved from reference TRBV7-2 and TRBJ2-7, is GAGVSQSPSNKVTEKGKDVELRCDPISGHTALYWYRQSLGQGLEFLIYFQGNSAPDKSGLPSDRFSAERTGGSVSTLTIQRTQQEDSAVYLCASSLGLAGEAYEQYFGPGTRLTVT.

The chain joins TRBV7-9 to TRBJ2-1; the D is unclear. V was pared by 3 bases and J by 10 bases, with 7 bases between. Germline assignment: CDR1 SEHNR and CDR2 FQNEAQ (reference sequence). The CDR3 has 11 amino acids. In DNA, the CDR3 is TGTGCCAGCAGCTTGGGTAACGAGCAGTTCTTC. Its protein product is CASSLGNEQFF.

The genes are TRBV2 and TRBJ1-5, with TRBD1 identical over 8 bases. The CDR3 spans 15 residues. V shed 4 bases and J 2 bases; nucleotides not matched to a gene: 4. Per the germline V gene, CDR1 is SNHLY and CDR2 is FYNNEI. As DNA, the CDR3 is TGTGCCAGCAGTGGTGGACAGGGTGGCAATCAGCCCCAGCATTTT. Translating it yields CASSGGQGGNQPQHF.

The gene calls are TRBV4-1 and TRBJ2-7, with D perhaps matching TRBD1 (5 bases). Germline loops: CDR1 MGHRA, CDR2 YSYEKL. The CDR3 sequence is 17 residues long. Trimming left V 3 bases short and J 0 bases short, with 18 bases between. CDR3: CASSQGPQGSSSYEQYF. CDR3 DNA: TGCGCCAGCAGCCAGGGCCCTCAGGGCAGCAGCTCCTACGAGCAGTACTTC.

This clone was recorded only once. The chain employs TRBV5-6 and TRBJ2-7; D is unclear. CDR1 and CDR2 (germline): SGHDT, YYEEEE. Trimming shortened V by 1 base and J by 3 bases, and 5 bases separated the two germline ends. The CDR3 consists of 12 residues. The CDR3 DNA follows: TGTGCCAGCAGCTTGAGGGTCTACGAGCAGTACTTC. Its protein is CASSLRVYEQYF.

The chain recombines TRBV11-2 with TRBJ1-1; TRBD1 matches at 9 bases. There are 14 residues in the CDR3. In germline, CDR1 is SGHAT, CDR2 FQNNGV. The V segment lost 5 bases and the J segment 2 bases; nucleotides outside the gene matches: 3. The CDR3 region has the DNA TGTGCCAGCAGCCGACAGGGGGGAAACACTGAAGCTTTCTTT. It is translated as CASSRQGGNTEAFF.

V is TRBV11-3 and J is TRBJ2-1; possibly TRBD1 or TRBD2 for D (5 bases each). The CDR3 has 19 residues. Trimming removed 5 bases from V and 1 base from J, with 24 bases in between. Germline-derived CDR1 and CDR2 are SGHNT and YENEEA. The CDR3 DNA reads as TGTGCCAGCAGCCACCCAGGGAGAGCTACCTCGAAGTCCTACAATGAGCAGTTCTTC. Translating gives CASSHPGRATSKSYNEQFF.

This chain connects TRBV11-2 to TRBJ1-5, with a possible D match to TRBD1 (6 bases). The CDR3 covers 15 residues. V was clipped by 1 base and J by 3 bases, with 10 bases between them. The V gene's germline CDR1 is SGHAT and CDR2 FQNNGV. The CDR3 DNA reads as TGTGCCAGCAGCTTAGGCGGACAGTTCAATCAGCCCCAGCATTTT. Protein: CASSLGGQFNQPQHF.

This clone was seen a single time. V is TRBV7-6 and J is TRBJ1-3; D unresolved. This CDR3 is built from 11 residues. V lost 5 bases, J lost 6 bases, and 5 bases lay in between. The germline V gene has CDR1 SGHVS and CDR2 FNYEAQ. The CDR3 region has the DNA TGTGCCAGCAGCAGGGAAAACACCATATATTTT. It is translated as CASSRENTIYF.

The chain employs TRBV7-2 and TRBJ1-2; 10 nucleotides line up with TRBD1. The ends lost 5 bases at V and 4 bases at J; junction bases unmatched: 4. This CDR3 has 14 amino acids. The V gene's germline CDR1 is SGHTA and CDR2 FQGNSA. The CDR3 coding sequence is TGTGCCAGCAGCCCGGACAGGGGGAGCTATGGCTACACCTTC. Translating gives CASSPDRGSYGYTF.

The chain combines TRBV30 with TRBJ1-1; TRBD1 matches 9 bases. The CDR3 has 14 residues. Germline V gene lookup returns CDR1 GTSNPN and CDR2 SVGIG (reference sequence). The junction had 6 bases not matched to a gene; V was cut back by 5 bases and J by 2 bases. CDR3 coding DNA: TGTGCCTGGCGCCGGACAGGGGTTAACACTGAAGCTTTCTTT. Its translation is CAWRRTGVNTEAFF.

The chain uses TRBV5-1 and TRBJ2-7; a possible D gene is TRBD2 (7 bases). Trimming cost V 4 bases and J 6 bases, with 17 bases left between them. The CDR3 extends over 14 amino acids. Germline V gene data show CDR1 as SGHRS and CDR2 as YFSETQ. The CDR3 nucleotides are TGCGCCAGCAGCCCCCAACAGGGAGGGAGCGAGCAGTACTTC. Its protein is CASSPQQGGSEQYF.